Shown below are 14 T cell receptor beta chains from a single sample sequenced in a study of low-dose radiotherapy and immunotherapy resistance in tumors. Documented time point: after trial treatment. Regarding treatment: LDRT plus nivolumab, ipilimumab, low-dose cyclophosphamide and aspirin (RACIN trial). Gene-specific TRAV and TRBV primers were used for first-strand cDNA, covering alpha and beta chains. Amplification of TCRs used a constant-region primer and V-primer adapter for roughly 20 PCR cycles. TCRdb passed the reads through MiXCR, listing each CDR3 protein once. This table holds nearly 60,000 distinct CDR3 sequences, around 23% found once. The source was PBMCs, collected after low-dose radiotherapy plus immunotherapy. These receptors were obtained from a male donor with prostate cancer.

This clonotype appeared many times. The CDR3 nucleotides read TGCGCCAGCAGCTTGACTTCAGGGGGGTACGAGCAGTACTTC. Translated, it gives CASSLTSGGYEQYF. The chain carries TRBV5-1 and TRBJ2-7; a weak D match, TRBD1 (7 bases). CDR1 is SGHRS and CDR2 is YFSETQ in the germline V gene. The CDR3 runs 14 residues. The V gene lost 1 base and the J gene lost 4 bases, with 12 bases spanning the gap.

A note on this clonotype: It is likely a read error: a sequence one base away is far more abundant. The J gene is TRBJ2-3, the V gene TRBV6-8; 10 bases line up with TRBD2. CDR3 length: 15 residues. Germline V lookup: CDR1 MNHGY, CDR2 SAAAGT. With 5 bases clipped from V and 2 bases from J, the junction kept 4 bases outside the gene matches. DNA for the CDR3: TGTGCCAGCAGTGTAGCGGGGGGAGCCACAGATACGCAGTATTTT. Its protein is CASSVAGGATDTQYF.

This clonotype has ten or more counts. This rearrangement joins TRBV28 to TRBJ2-7; D is undetermined. The V gene's germline CDR1 is MDHEN and CDR2 SYDVKM. V was pared by 3 bases and J by 3 bases, with 12 bases between. The CDR3 runs 14 residues. CDR3 sequence: CASSFSNSGYEQYF. The CDR3 DNA follows: TGTGCCAGCAGTTTTTCCAACAGTGGCTACGAGCAGTACTTC.

This clonotype was seen repeatedly, ten times or more. The chain joins TRBV5-1 to TRBJ2-3; 11 positions match TRBD2. The CDR3 has 16 residues. The V gene end was trimmed by 4 bases and the J gene end by 2 bases; junction bases not matched to a gene: 6. Germline V gives CDR1 SGHRS, CDR2 YFSETQ. CDR3 loop: CASSPGTSGNTDTQYF. Written as DNA, the CDR3 is TGCGCCAGCAGCCCGGGGACTAGCGGAAACACAGATACGCAGTATTTT.

This clonotype was seen ten or more times. The V gene is TRBV6-2 or TRBV6-3, the J gene TRBJ2-7, with TRBD2 matching over 8 bases. V lost 5 bases to trimming and J lost 4 bases; unmatched junction nucleotides: 10. The CDR3 extends over 15 amino acids. The germline CDR1 and CDR2 sequences are MNHEY and SVGEGT. DNA of the CDR3: TGTGCCAGCAGTGAACGGGCGGGGGGAGTTTACGAGCAGTACTTC. Its translation is CASSERAGGVYEQYF.

This clonotype was recorded many times. The CDR3 region has the DNA TGTGCCAGCTCACCGATACCGACAGGGGAAAACATTCAGTACTTC. Its protein product is CASSPIPTGENIQYF. The chain recombines TRBV18 with TRBJ2-4; TRBD1 agrees at 8 bases. The CDR3 covers 15 residues. V lost 3 bases to trimming and J lost 5 bases; unmatched junction nucleotides: 6. The germline V gene encodes CDR1 KGHSH and CDR2 LQKENI. The full variable domain, its missing parts supplied by reference TRBV18 and TRBJ2-4, is NAGVMQNPRHLVRRRGQEARLRCSPMKGHSHVYWYRQLPEEGLKFMVYLQKENIIDESGMPKERFSAEFPKEGPSILRIQQVVRGDSAAYFCASSPIPTGENIQYFGAGTRLSVL.

This clonotype was detected ten times or more. The J gene is TRBJ2-5, the V gene TRBV10-1, with D unclear. The CDR3 spans 13 residues. V lost 4 bases and J 0 bases, leaving 6 bases between the germline ends. Germline CDR1 WNHNN, CDR2 SYGVQD (reference sequence). The CDR3 reads CASSAVYQETQYF. The CDR3 DNA reads TGCGCCAGCAGTGCGGTGTACCAAGAGACCCAGTACTTC.

This clonotype was picked up many times. The J gene is TRBJ1-6, the V gene TRBV7-2, with 7 bases aligning to TRBD1. The CDR3 spans 15 residues. Trimming took 5 bases from V and 4 from J; bases not matched to a gene: 5. CDR1 is SGHTA and CDR2 is FQGNSA in the germline V gene. Here the CDR3 DNA reads TGTGCCAGCAGCCCGACACAGGGGTATAATTCACCCCTCCACTTT. Translated, it gives CASSPTQGYNSPLHF.

This clonotype was counted many times. The rearrangement joins TRBV27 to TRBJ2-5; tentatively, D is TRBD1 (6 bases). This CDR3 region has 16 residues. Germline CDR1 MNHEY, CDR2 SMNVEV (reference sequence). Between the trimmed V and J ends, which lost 4 bases and 5 bases, there was a span of 20 bases. The CDR3 nucleotides read TGTGCCAGCAGTTCCCGGGGCAGGGGCCGTGGGGAGACCCAGTACTTC. It is translated as CASSSRGRGRGETQYF.

The J gene is TRBJ1-5, the V gene TRBV20-1; 12 bases map to TRBD1. This CDR3 has 18 amino acids. Germline CDR1 DFQATT, CDR2 SNEGSKA (reference sequence). V shed 1 base and J 2 bases; nucleotides not matched to a gene: 9. The DNA of the CDR3 is TGCAGTGCTAGAGTCACCGGGACAGGGGGCTTGGGCAATCAGCCCCAGCATTTT. This gives the protein CSARVTGTGGLGNQPQHF.

The sample holds many counts of this clonotype. The V call is TRBV28, the J call TRBJ2-7; TRBD1 matches 7 bases. The CDR3 is made up of 13 amino acids. V dropped 6 bases and J dropped 3; count of bases not matched to a gene: 5. Per germline, CDR1 MDHEN and CDR2 SYDVKM. The CDR3 DNA reads as TGTGCCAGCAGACGCGGACAGGACTACGAGCAGTACTTC. Translating it yields CASRRGQDYEQYF. Combining the CDR3 with reference TRBV28 and TRBJ2-7 gives the whole variable domain DVKVTQSSRYLVKRTGEKVFLECVQDMDHENMFWYRQDPGLGLRLIYFSYDVKMKEKGDIPEGYSVSREKKERFSLILESASTNQTSMYLCASRRGQDYEQYFGPGTRLTVT.

This clonotype was seen ten or more times. The gene calls are TRBV29-1 and TRBJ1-2; 7 nucleotides match TRBD1. The germline V gene encodes CDR1 SQVTM and CDR2 ANQGSEA. J gave up 2 bases and V 4 bases, and 1 base lay outside the gene matches. The CDR3 consists of 12 residues. In DNA, the CDR3 is TGCAGCGTTGCCAGGGGGAACTATGGCTACACCTTC. Residues: CSVARGNYGYTF.

This clonotype was counted many times. This chain uses TRBV7-3 with TRBJ2-3; D possibly uses TRBD1 or TRBD2 (7 bases each). CDR3 size: 16 residues. Between the trimmed V and J ends, which lost 3 bases and 4 bases, there was a span of 17 bases. Germline CDR1 reads SGHTA; CDR2 reads FQGTGA. The CDR3 bases are TGTGCCAGCAGCTTGATGGGGGGGCAGGGGGCAGATACGCAGTATTTT. Amino acids: CASSLMGGQGADTQYF.

This clonotype was observed many times. The chain is built from TRBV9 and TRBJ1-1, with TRBD1 identical over 7 bases. Germline loops: CDR1 SGDLS, CDR2 YYNGEE. This CDR3 comprises 16 residues. The trim removed 3 bases at V and 0 bases at J, leaving 8 bases unmatched. This CDR3 is CASSGQGNEMNTEAFF. Here the CDR3 DNA reads TGTGCCAGCAGCGGACAGGGAAACGAAATGAACACTGAAGCTTTCTTT.